These 8 T cell receptor beta chains came from one sample sequenced in a study of shared clonotypes between healthy human individuals. Assay used: immunoSEQ multiplex PCR; TCRdb lists only in-frame clones, some missing. The table includes approximately 740,000 clones, around 72% detected once. Sequencing used memory CD4+ T cells sorted from blood. The subset was: CD45RA-negative fraction. The origin of the receptors is a woman in her thirties in good health.

J is TRBJ2-5 and V is TRBV30; tentative D call: TRBD1 (6 bases). The V end lost 1 base, the J end lost 0 bases, and 9 bases lay between the germline ends. The CDR3 length is 14 residues. CDR1 and CDR2 from the germline V gene are GTSNPN and SVGIG (reference sequence). CDR3 sequence: CAWSARGNQETQYF. As DNA, the CDR3 is TGTGCCTGGAGTGCAAGGGGGAACCAAGAGACCCAGTACTTC.

The chain carries TRBV4-1 and TRBJ2-7; 7 bases map to TRBD2. This CDR3 contains 14 residues. J was trimmed by 9 bases and V by 3 bases; bases with no gene match: 11. Germline V lookup: CDR1 MGHRA, CDR2 YSYEKL. The CDR3 region has the DNA TGCGCCAGCAGCCACACGGCGGGGGACTCTGTGCAGTACTTC. Its translation: CASSHTAGDSVQYF.

Comments on this clone: A much bigger clone sits one base away, suggesting this may be a read error. The chain is built from TRBV7-2 and TRBJ2-2; no reliable D call. This CDR3 has 12 residues. With 8 bases removed from V and 9 bases from J, the gap between germline ends came to 13 bases. Germline V gene data show CDR1 as SGHTA and CDR2 as FQGNSA. Here the CDR3 reads CASQSGGRELFF. In nucleotides, the CDR3 is TGTGCCAGCCAGTCGGGCGGCAGGGAGCTGTTTTTT.

This sequence joins TRBV27 and TRBJ2-1, with 8 bases that match TRBD2. This CDR3 is 18 amino acids long. V was pared by 4 bases and J by 6 bases, with 17 bases of the junction left unmatched. CDR1 and CDR2 from the germline V gene are MNHEY and SMNVEV (reference sequence). The CDR3 loop reads CASSSAEWLAGGANEQFF. In DNA form, the CDR3 reads TGTGCCAGCAGTTCAGCGGAATGGCTAGCGGGCGGGGCCAATGAGCAGTTCTTC.

J is TRBJ2-6 and V is TRBV6-1; D is unclear. The CDR3 runs 18 residues. From germline, CDR1 is MNHNS and CDR2 SASEGT. The V end lost 2 bases, the J end lost 5 bases, and 19 bases lay between the germline ends. The CDR3 DNA reads as TGTGCCAGCAGTGAATTCCTGTGGGAACAAAGTCGGGCCAACGTCCTGACTTTC. It encodes CASSEFLWEQSRANVLTF.

This clone came up a few times. V usage is TRBV9 and J usage is TRBJ2-2; D is possibly TRBD2 (6 bases). V was clipped by 4 bases and J by 4 bases, with 11 bases between them. Germline V lookup: CDR1 SGDLS, CDR2 YYNGEE. This CDR3 spans 14 amino acids. This CDR3 reads CASSPQGGTGELFF. CDR3 sequence (DNA): TGTGCCAGCAGCCCCCAGGGAGGCACCGGGGAGCTGTTTTTT.

V usage is TRBV14 and J usage is TRBJ2-3, with D perhaps TRBD1 or TRBD2 (5 bases each). From germline, CDR1 is SGHDN and CDR2 FVKESK. With 9 bases removed from V and 1 base from J, the gap between germline ends came to 14 bases. This CDR3 is built from 14 residues. CDR3 in amino acids: CASSRDRRTDTQYF. In DNA form, the CDR3 reads TGTGCCAGTTCCCGGGACCGCCGCACAGATACGCAGTATTTT.

The chain is built from TRBV6-6 and TRBJ2-1, with 15 bases that match TRBD2. The length of the CDR3 is 16 residues. V lost 6 bases to trimming and J lost 7 bases; unmatched junction nucleotides: 7. Germline V gene lookup returns CDR1 MNHNY and CDR2 SVGAGI (reference sequence). The DNA for the CDR3 is TGTGCCAGCAGACCGGGACTAGCGGGAGGAGAGAATGAGCAGTTCTTC. Its translation is CASRPGLAGGENEQFF.